A single T cell receptor beta chain is shown here with its context. Its cognate antigen has yet to be identified. Per-base qualities were not stored, and no clone one base away is much larger. The sample's time point label is to be understood as: 20 to 30 weeks on oral tofacitinib. This specimen's treatment or condition label, per the study, means: oral pan-JAK inhibitor, 5-10 mg twice daily. Lesional scalp punch biopsies and peripheral blood were collected from alopecia areata patients. PBMCs were isolated by density centrifugation and stained for CD3, CD4 and CD8, and CD4+ and CD8+ T cells were sorted on a FACSAria. This sample is part of a study of CD8+ T cells in alopecia areata (dated by TCRdb to 2017 to 2018). Some background on the complete study: Treated patients were enrolled in an open-label pilot trial of oral tofacitinib at 5 to 10 mg twice daily for moderate-to-severe alopecia areata. Tofacitinib-treated patients had biopsies at baseline and at 4 and 24 weeks of treatment, with a later scalp biopsy in several patients. TCRbeta CDR3 regions were amplified by immunoSEQ multiplex PCR with 35 Vbeta forward and 13 Jbeta reverse primers. For the treated patients, the SALT score, which quantifies what percentage of scalp surface area is affected, served as the measure of disease severity. On the human side, TCRbeta sequencing was run on scalp tissue and on sorted CD4+ and CD8+ peripheral blood T cells from healthy controls and from alopecia areata patients with either patchy or totalis/universalis disease. Scalp clonality was compared across normal scalp (n=4), patchy alopecia areata scalp (n=8), and alopecia totalis/universalis scalp (n=8). RNA came from the PAXgene miRNA kit for fixed scalp, the miRNeasy kit for PBMCs, and the RNeasy kit for mouse skin. High-throughput TCRbeta sequencing was used to examine T cell clonal expansion in alopecia areata in both the C3H/HeJ mouse model and human patients. Patients received tofacitinib for 6 to 18 months and were then followed off drug for 6 months to check for delayed response and recurrence. Study-wide findings and limitations: Tofacitinib significantly decreased scalp clonality and the number of expanded CD8+ clones among the top 100 scalp clones. Because the treated cohort was small and had only one nonresponder, larger studies are needed to examine links between baseline CD8+ expansion and response. Compared with normal scalp, lesional scalp, particularly in alopecia totalis/universalis, had higher clonality and more expanded CD8+ clones, which suggests antigenic drive. Unlike mouse skin, which is dominated by gammadelta T cells, normal human skin has resident alphabeta T cells that are also sequenced, and this complicates analysis of the scalp TCR repertoire. Shared TCR sequences between patients were less evident than in mice, which may be partly attributable to HLA diversity in the patient population. During tofacitinib treatment, many expanded lesional clones remained in scalp and blood, and this persistence may partly explain relapse after treatment is stopped.

Libraries were constructed by the immunoSEQ multiplex PCR assay. RNA was extracted from all samples and reverse transcribed into cDNA as template for TCR sequencing. First-strand cDNA was synthesized using SuperScript III with a 2:1 mix of oligo-dT and random hexamers. A synthetic immune receptor repertoire was used to measure amplification bias, and any remaining bias was corrected computationally. The original methods were these. Raw reads were preprocessed to remove errors, and CDR3 was defined by IMGT conventions from the conserved cysteine to phenylalanine. Clonality was computed by normalizing Shannon entropy by log2 of the number of productive unique TCRs and subtracting the result from 1. Whether each scalp clone was CD4 or CD8 was inferred by checking scalp TCRbeta sequences against the CD4 and CD8 repertoires from sorted blood. The immuneACCESS repertoire file appears here via TCRdb, limited to in-frame rearrangements. These files lack a portion of the clones; in checked studies, under half of the deficit traces to unresolved V genes, and the cause of the others is not known. V and J calls and clone size are copied from that table; D and trimming were computed from the DNA. The sample table holds 200,000 or so clones, of which roughly 64% were seen once. Roughly 5.8% of the sample goes to the ten largest clones.

CDR1 SGHTA and CDR2 FQGNSA are derived from the germline V gene. The cysteine opens and the phenylalanine closes a CDR3 of 12 amino acids. Only the CDR3 part of the read is kept: 36 bases, read in frame from the first base. V loses 1 base, J loses 5 bases, and the germline ends lie 5 bases apart. The V gene is TRBV7-2 and the J gene is TRBJ1-2; the D gene lacks a confident call. The receptor comes from a human donor with alopecia areata. The sequences come from CD4+ T cells sorted from blood, collected at week 24, from a patient treated with tofacitinib. This receptor carries the CDR3 CASSLGRYGYTF. The bases read TGTGCCAGCAGCTTAGGCCGGTATGGCTACACCTTC.